Listed here are 17 T cell receptor beta chains from one sample, sequenced in a study of cytomegalovirus exposure and HLA in healthy donors. The study ran its PCR with 60 Vbeta and 13 Jbeta primers. Assay: immunoSEQ multiplex PCR; the TCRdb copy retains only in-frame clones and omits some. The data contain about 99,000 clones, 75% to 85% of them singletons. Sequencing was performed on PBMCs. These receptor sequences come from a male donor in good health and CMV-seropositive.

On this clone itself: Distinct nucleotide sequences in the sample also encode this CDR3. This chain connects TRBV7-2 to TRBJ1-5, with TRBD1 as a possible D gene (5 bases). Trimming took 1 base from V and 7 from J, leaving 8 bases between them. From germline, CDR1 is SGHTA and CDR2 FQGNSA. The CDR3 totals 13 residues. CDR3 sequence: CASSLGGGQPQHF. The CDR3 bases are TGTGCCAGCAGCTTAGGGGGGGGGCAGCCCCAGCATTTT.

The chain links TRBV9 to TRBJ1-1; 8 bases map to TRBD1. CDR3 length: 15 amino acids. The J segment lost 1 base and the V segment lost 2 bases, leaving 4 bases of the junction unmatched. The germline V gene encodes CDR1 SGDLS and CDR2 YYNGEE. DNA of the CDR3: TGTGCCAGCAGCGTCGACAGGGGCCCGAACACTGAAGCTTTCTTT. This translates into CASSVDRGPNTEAFF.

Note on this clone: One end of the junction fails to match germline, which may point to a read error. CDR3 sequence: CASSLSPGGETQYF. DNA of the CDR3: TGTGCTAGCAGCTTATCGCCGGGGGGAGAGACCCAGTACTTC. The rearrangement links TRBV7-7 to TRBJ2-5; 7 bases agree with TRBD2. The CDR3 runs 14 residues. Germline CDR1 SSHAT, CDR2 FNYEAQ (reference sequence).

The gene calls are TRBV2 and TRBJ1-5, with 9 nucleotides matching TRBD1. The CDR3 extends over 15 amino acids. Trimming at V came to 5 bases and at J to 4 bases, leaving 6 bases not matched to a gene. In germline, CDR1 is SNHLY, CDR2 FYNNEI. DNA for the CDR3: TGTGCCAGCAGTCCCCGGACAGGGGCTAATCAGCCCCAGCATTTT. Its translation is CASSPRTGANQPQHF.

The V gene is TRBV6-5, the J gene TRBJ2-7; 12 bases agree with TRBD1. Per the germline V gene, CDR1 is MNHEY and CDR2 is SVGAGI. J gave up 6 bases and V 6 bases, and 6 bases lay outside the gene matches. There are 14 residues in the CDR3. CDR3 bases: TGTGCCAGCAGCTGGGACAGGGGGCTCGGCGAGCAGTACTTC. Protein product: CASSWDRGLGEQYF.

This clone was counted once. This rearrangement joins TRBV18 to TRBJ1-2; 7 bases map to TRBD1. The CDR3 sequence is 13 residues long. Germline CDR1 is KGHSH and CDR2 is LQKENI. V was clipped by 3 bases and J by 5 bases; unmatched bases: 3. As DNA, the CDR3 is TGTGCCAGCTCACCTGACAGGGTGTATGGCTACACCTTC. The encoded protein is CASSPDRVYGYTF.

The CDR3 region has the DNA TGTGCCAGCAGCTCGGCAACAGGGGGCGAAGGAAACACCATATATTTT. Its protein product is CASSSATGGEGNTIYF. The chain uses TRBV7-9 and TRBJ1-3; 9 nucleotides match TRBD1. Germline values: CDR1 SEHNR, CDR2 FQNEAQ (reference sequence). Germline trimming cut 4 bases from V and 4 bases from J; bases unmatched to any gene: 8. The CDR3 loop spans 16 amino acids.

The DNA of the CDR3 is TGTGCCAGCAGCCCGGGACAGGGGGCAGACACTGAAGCTTTCTTT. It translates to CASSPGQGADTEAFF. The rearrangement links TRBV7-9 to TRBJ1-1; 12 bases match TRBD1. Germline V gene sequence: CDR1 SEHNR, CDR2 FQNEAQ (reference sequence). After removal of 5 bases from V and 3 bases from J, the junction contained 4 bases not matched to a gene. This CDR3 is 15 amino acids long.

The chain carries TRBV11-2 and TRBJ2-1; possible D gene TRBD2, 6 bases. The CDR3 is made up of 15 amino acids. V lost 5 bases, J lost 2 bases, and 13 bases lay in between. The germline V gene has CDR1 SGHAT and CDR2 FQNNGV. The CDR3 is CASSTWGDTYNEQFF. CDR3 DNA: TGTGCCAGCAGCACCTGGGGGGATACCTACAATGAGCAGTTCTTC.

Only a few counts were recorded for this clone. V is TRBV6-1 and J is TRBJ2-5; D possibly corresponds to TRBD1 (6 bases). CDR1 and CDR2 (germline): MNHNS, SASEGT. The CDR3 has 12 residues. V was pared by 1 base and J by 7 bases, with 7 bases between. The CDR3, as DNA: TGTGCCAGCAGTGAAGGGACAGTGACCCAGTACTTC. Its protein is CASSEGTVTQYF.

The CDR3 DNA follows: TGCGCCAGCAGCCAATTAACGAGGGGGTCGGGAGATACGCAGTATTTT. This gives the protein CASSQLTRGSGDTQYF. The chain couples TRBV4-3 to TRBJ2-3, with D possibly TRBD1 on 6 matching bases. CDR1 LGHNA and CDR2 YSLEER come from the germline V gene. The V end was cut by 2 bases, the J end by 5 bases, with 17 bases between. This CDR3 spans 16 amino acids.

This clone showed up just a few times. V and J are TRBV6-4 and TRBJ1-5; D perhaps matches TRBD1 (5 bases). From germline, CDR1 is MRHNA and CDR2 SNTAGT. This CDR3 is built from 13 residues. V lost 3 bases, J lost 7 bases, and 10 bases lay in between. The CDR3 protein is CASSEESGQPQHF. CDR3 DNA sequence: TGTGCCAGCAGTGAAGAATCAGGGCAGCCCCAGCATTTT.

This clone showed up just once. The chain combines TRBV29-1 with TRBJ2-2, with TRBD1 identical over 12 bases. Germline assignment: CDR1 SQVTM and CDR2 ANQGSEA. V gave up 3 bases and J gave up 3 bases; unmatched junction bases: 8. The CDR3 has 17 residues. The CDR3 DNA reads as TGCAGCGTTGAGTGGGGGGGACAGGGGGCGGACACCGGGGAGCTGTTTTTT. It translates to CSVEWGGQGADTGELFF.

V usage is TRBV12-5 and J usage is TRBJ2-3; 14 bases line up with TRBD2. The V and J ends lost 0 bases and 0 bases, in that order; junction bases with no gene match: 5. Germline CDR1 and CDR2: LGHNT and FRNRAP. The CDR3 runs to 19 residues. Here the CDR3 DNA reads TGTGCTAGTGGTTTGGTGACTAGCGGGGGGGCCAGCAGCACAGATACGCAGTATTTT. Encoded protein: CASGLVTSGGASSTDTQYF.

The chain couples TRBV6-1 to TRBJ1-1; the D is unclear. V dropped 3 bases and J dropped 14 bases, with 13 bases sitting between them. The CDR3 sequence is 11 residues long. The germline V gene has CDR1 MNHNS and CDR2 SASEGT. For the CDR3, the DNA is TGTGCCAGCAGTGAGGACCACGGGAACTTCTTT. This gives the protein CASSEDHGNFF.

V and J are TRBV4-2 and TRBJ2-7, with 8 positions matching TRBD1. The CDR3 is 17 amino acids. V shed 0 bases, J shed 1 base, and the junction held 8 bases outside the gene matches. Germline CDR1 reads LGHNA; CDR2 reads YNFKEQ. For the CDR3, the DNA is TGTGCCAGCAGCCAAGAGGTGCAGGGACAGGCGTCCTACGAGCAGTACTTC. This codes for CASSQEVQGQASYEQYF.

The rearrangement links TRBV10-1 to TRBJ1-5, with a weak D call TRBD1 (5 bases). V lost 1 base and J lost 5, with 21 bases in between. Germline V gene sequence: CDR1 WNHNN, CDR2 SYGVQD (reference sequence). This CDR3 comprises 18 residues. The CDR3: CASSELRGRAGSHQPQHF. The CDR3 region has the DNA TGCGCCAGCAGTGAGTTACGGGGGAGGGCAGGGTCACATCAGCCCCAGCATTTT.